The 10 T cell receptor beta chains below all came from one sample that was sequenced in a study of T cells in Graves' hyperthyroidism and ophthalmopathy. Amplification of TCR beta CDR3 regions used RNA as the template. HTBI primers were the set used in a first-round RT-PCR of the TCR CDR3. MiXCR, applied by TCRdb to the multiplex PCR reads, yields one record per CDR3 protein. This sample yields 250,000 to 350,000 distinct CDR3 sequences, of which about a sixth are seen a single time; around 61% belongs to the top ten. The sample comprised blood. The receptors here all came from a woman aged 60-70 years with Graves' ophthalmopathy.

There are many counts of this clonotype. This chain uses TRBV2 with TRBJ2-3; TRBD2 might be the D (5 bases). There are 15 residues in the CDR3. Trimming took off 6 bases at V and 8 bases at J, with 21 bases between the two ends. CDR1 is SNHLY, CDR2 FYNNEI, per germline. The CDR3 loop is CASRPQRETAGTQYF. DNA of the CDR3: TGTGCCAGCAGGCCCCAGCGAGAAACTGCGGGTACGCAGTATTTT.

This clonotype showed up many times. The J gene is TRBJ2-1, the V gene TRBV5-1; 7 nucleotides align to TRBD1. The CDR3 extends over 14 amino acids. Germline trimming cut 4 bases from V and 8 bases from J; bases unmatched to any gene: 9. Germline CDR1 is SGHRS and CDR2 is YFSETQ. The CDR3 protein is CASSNETGLDEQFF. The CDR3 DNA is TGCGCCAGCAGCAACGAGACAGGGTTGGATGAGCAGTTCTTC.

The chain joins TRBV11-3 to TRBJ2-1; TRBD2 aligns across 9 bases. CDR3 length: 15 residues. Per germline, CDR1 SGHNT and CDR2 YENEEA. The V and J ends lost 2 bases and 7 bases, in that order; junction bases with no gene match: 6. The CDR3 is CASSLIAGVGNEQFF. In DNA, the CDR3 is TGTGCCAGCAGCTTAATAGCGGGAGTAGGTAATGAGCAGTTCTTC.

In this sample, this clonotype turned up a few times. The chain employs TRBV7-2 and TRBJ2-7; 7 bases are a match to TRBD2. V shed 2 bases and J 6 bases; nucleotides not matched to a gene: 10. Germline V CDR1 and CDR2: SGHTA, FQGNSA. The CDR3 is 15 residues long. CDR3 coding DNA: TGTGCCAGCAGCTTACGGGGAGAGACTAGCAGCGAGCAGTACTTC. Translated, it gives CASSLRGETSSEQYF.

The CDR3, as DNA: TGCAGTGCGCAAGACAGGGGGCCCACCGGGGAGCTGTTTTTT. This translates into CSAQDRGPTGELFF. The genes are TRBV20-1 and TRBJ2-2; 10 bases fit TRBD1. CDR1 DFQATT and CDR2 SNEGSKA come from the germline V gene (reference sequence). Trimming removed 6 bases from V and 4 bases from J; junction bases left unmatched: 5. The CDR3 is 14 residues long.

The chain carries TRBV20-1 and TRBJ2-2, with 7 bases that match TRBD1. With V trimmed by 4 bases and J by 2 bases, 4 bases remained unmatched. The CDR3 loop spans 14 amino acids. Germline V CDR1 and CDR2: DFQATT, SNEGSKA (reference sequence). The DNA of the CDR3 is TGCAGTGCTACAGAGGGGGCTAACACCGGGGAGCTGTTTTTT. Translated, it gives CSATEGANTGELFF.

There are many counts of this clonotype. V is TRBV18 and J is TRBJ1-1; no reliable D call. CDR1 is KGHSH and CDR2 is LQKENI in the germline V gene. The CDR3 has 13 residues. V was pared by 2 bases and J by 3 bases, with 7 bases between. CDR3 sequence (DNA): TGTGCCAGCTCACCAATACGGGACACTGAAGCTTTCTTT. Translated: CASSPIRDTEAFF.

The V call is TRBV3-1, the J call TRBJ2-5, with D uncertain. Germline CDR1 and CDR2: LGHDT and YNNKEL (reference sequence). V lost 2 bases and J lost 1, with 26 bases in between. CDR3 length: 20 residues. CDR3 nucleotide sequence: TGTGCCAGCAGCCAATTCCTGGTATTTATTGGGCAGCTATTCCAAGAGACCCAGTACTTC. It encodes CASSQFLVFIGQLFQETQYF.

With regard to this clonotype: The missing conserved phenylalanine or tryptophan at the end of this CDR3 makes a read error likely. V gene TRBV19 combines with J gene TRBJ2-7; weak D call: TRBD1 (5 bases). The V gene's germline CDR1 is LNHDA and CDR2 SQIVND (reference sequence). The CDR3 runs 14 residues. Trimming removed 4 bases from V and 0 bases from J, with 10 bases in between. The CDR3 sequence: CASSRRQNSYEQYS. The CDR3 nucleotides read TGTGCCAGTAGTAGACGACAGAACTCCTACGAGCAGTACTCC.

The chain recombines TRBV5-6 with TRBJ2-1, with 7 bases aligning to TRBD2. Germline assignment: CDR1 SGHDT and CDR2 YYEEEE. This CDR3 region has 13 residues. V shed 4 bases, J shed 9 bases, and the junction held 7 bases outside the gene matches. The CDR3 nucleotides are TGTGCCAGCAGCCCCCGACTAGCTAGTGAGCAGTTCTTC. Protein sequence: CASSPRLASEQFF.